A single sample gave rise to the 2 T cell receptor beta chains below, sequenced in a study of cytomegalovirus exposure and HLA in healthy donors. In the PCR, 60 Vbeta and 13 Jbeta primers were used. Profiled with immunoSEQ multiplex PCR; TCRdb holds only in-frame clones, not every one. Of around 150,000 clones in the sample, about 80% were seen once. What was sequenced was PBMCs. The receptors stem from a young man in good health and CMV-seropositive.

The gene calls are TRBV11-2 and TRBJ1-2, with D possibly TRBD1 on 5 matching bases. CDR1 is SGHAT, CDR2 FQNNGV, per germline. The CDR3 totals 13 residues. Trimming cost V 6 bases and J 6 bases, with 14 bases left between them. The CDR3 spells CASSPSRGDGYTF. The CDR3 bases are TGTGCCAGCAGTCCTTCTCGGGGGGATGGCTACACCTTC.

This sequence joins TRBV19 and TRBJ2-7; 8 bases fit TRBD1. Losses at the gene ends were 4 bases for V and 3 bases for J; bases not matched to a gene: 5. Germline CDR1 and CDR2: LNHDA and SQIVND (reference sequence). The CDR3 has 14 residues. The CDR3 region is CASSRQGSFYEQYF. CDR3 coding DNA: TGTGCCAGTAGTAGACAGGGGAGCTTCTACGAGCAGTACTTC.